These T cell receptor beta chains were read from a single sample in a study of glioma-infiltrating T cells after dendritic cell vaccination. The method was immunoSEQ multiplex PCR; TCRdb's version includes in-frame clones alone and lacks a portion of them. The sample yields fewer than 95,000 clones, 75% to 90% seen once. Sequencing was performed on blood, taken after dendritic cell vaccination. The source is a human donor with glioblastoma. Each CDR3 is given with its conserved first and last residue. D genes are given only for firm matches. A clone size is listed for some rows: how often the clone was seen (once, few, many), or a class if it is expanded.

d_call	clone_size	cdr3_length	v_call	j_call	cdr3_aa	cdr3_nt
TRBD1	NA	15	TRBV6-1	TRBJ2-1	CASRADRGGYNEQFF	TGTGCCAGCAGAGCCGACAGGGGGGGCTACAATGAGCAGTTCTTC
TRBD2	NA	15	TRBV11-2	TRBJ2-7	CASSLSSGSIYEQYF	TGTGCCAGCAGCTTGAGCAGCGGGAGCATATACGAGCAGTACTTC
NA	NA	14	TRBV6-5	TRBJ1-6	CASRPGTPRSPLHF	TGTGCCAGCAGGCCCGGGACACCGCGTTCACCCCTCCACTTT
NA	few	14	TRBV2	TRBJ1-4	CASNSQRGGEKLFF	TGTGCCAGCAACTCCCAACGCGGAGGTGAAAAACTGTTTTTT
TRBD1	NA	18	TRBV2	TRBJ1-5	CASKPGQVPGEAEQPQHF	TGTGCCAGTAAACCGGGACAGGTTCCGGGGGAGGCCGAACAGCCCCAGCATTTT
TRBD2	NA	16	TRBV6-4	TRBJ2-1	CASSDLAGTSYNEQFF	TGTGCCAGCAGTGACCTAGCGGGGACCTCCTACAATGAGCAGTTCTTC
NA	NA	17	TRBV25-1	TRBJ2-2	CASSEPISDSLTGELFF	TGTGCCAGCAGTGAACCGATCTCGGACAGCCTCACCGGGGAGCTGTTTTTT
NA	NA	15	TRBV11-3	TRBJ2-3	CASSLEAGNTDTQYF	TGTGCCAGCAGCTTAGAGGCGGGGAACACAGATACGCAGTATTTT
TRBD1	NA	15	TRBV6-5	TRBJ2-2	CASSHGQANTGELFF	TGTGCCAGCAGTCATGGACAGGCGAACACCGGGGAGCTGTTTTTT
NA	NA	13	TRBV7-8	TRBJ2-7	CASSLWDTLEQYF	TGTGCCAGCAGCTTGTGGGACACCCTCGAGCAGTACTTC
TRBD2	NA	17	TRBV10-2	TRBJ2-7	CASWGQLKAGGPYEQYF	TGCGCCAGCTGGGGACAGCTTAAAGCGGGGGGGCCTTACGAGCAGTACTTC
TRBD2	NA	16	TRBV6-5	TRBJ2-1	CASSYSGGGRRNEQFF	TGTGCCAGCAGTTACTCCGGCGGGGGGCGACGGAATGAGCAGTTCTTC
TRBD1	NA	16	TRBV16	TRBJ2-1	CASSLEGAVRNNEQFF	TGTGCCAGCAGCCTAGAGGGGGCAGTACGGAACAATGAGCAGTTCTTC
NA	NA	16	TRBV9	TRBJ2-3	CASSAPRRDGTDTQYF	TGTGCCAGCAGCGCCCCCCGGAGAGATGGCACAGATACGCAGTATTTT
TRBD2	NA	16	TRBV9	TRBJ2-3	CASSVGTSGVSDTQYF	TGTGCCAGCAGCGTAGGAACTAGCGGGGTTTCAGATACGCAGTATTTT
NA	NA	15	TRBV7-2	TRBJ2-7	CASSFYAGGSYEQYF	TGTGCCAGCAGCTTTTACGCAGGAGGTTCCTACGAGCAGTACTTC